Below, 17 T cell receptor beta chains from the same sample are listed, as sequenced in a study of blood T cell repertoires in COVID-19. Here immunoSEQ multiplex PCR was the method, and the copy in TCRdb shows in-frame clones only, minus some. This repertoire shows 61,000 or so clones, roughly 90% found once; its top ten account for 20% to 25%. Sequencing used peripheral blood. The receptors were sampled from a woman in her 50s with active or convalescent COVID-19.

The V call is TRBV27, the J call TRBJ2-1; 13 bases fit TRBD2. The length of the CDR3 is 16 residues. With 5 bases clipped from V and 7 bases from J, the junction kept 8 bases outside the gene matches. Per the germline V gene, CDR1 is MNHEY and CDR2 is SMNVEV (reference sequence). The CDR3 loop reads CASSPLLAGGPNEQFF. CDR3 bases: TGTGCCAGCAGTCCGTTACTAGCGGGGGGGCCGAATGAGCAGTTCTTC.

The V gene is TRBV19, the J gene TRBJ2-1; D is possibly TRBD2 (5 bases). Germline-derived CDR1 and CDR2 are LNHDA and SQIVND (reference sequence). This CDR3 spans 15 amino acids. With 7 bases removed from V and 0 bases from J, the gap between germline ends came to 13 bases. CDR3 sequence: CASTRTASSYNEQFF. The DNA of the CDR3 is TGTGCCAGTACCCGGACTGCAAGCTCCTACAATGAGCAGTTCTTC.

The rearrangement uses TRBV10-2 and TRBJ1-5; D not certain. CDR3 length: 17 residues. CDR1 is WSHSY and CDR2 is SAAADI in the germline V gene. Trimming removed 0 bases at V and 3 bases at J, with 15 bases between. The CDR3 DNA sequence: TGCGCCAGCAGTGAGTCCGGGGATCTGGGCAACAATCAGCCCCAGCATTTT. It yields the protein CASSESGDLGNNQPQHF.

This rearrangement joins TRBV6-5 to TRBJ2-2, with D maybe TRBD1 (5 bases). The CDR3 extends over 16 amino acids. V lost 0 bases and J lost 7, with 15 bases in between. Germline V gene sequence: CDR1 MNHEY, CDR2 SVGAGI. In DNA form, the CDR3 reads TGTGCCAGCAGTTACTCCCCTTCAGGGAACTACGGGGAGCTGTTTTTT. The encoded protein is CASSYSPSGNYGELFF.

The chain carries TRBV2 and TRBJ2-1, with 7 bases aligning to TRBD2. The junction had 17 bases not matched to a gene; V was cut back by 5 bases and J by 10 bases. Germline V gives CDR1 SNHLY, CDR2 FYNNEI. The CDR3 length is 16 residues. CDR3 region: CASSRGLGTEAEEQFF. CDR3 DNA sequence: TGTGCCAGCAGTCGAGGACTAGGGACGGAAGCTGAGGAGCAGTTCTTC.

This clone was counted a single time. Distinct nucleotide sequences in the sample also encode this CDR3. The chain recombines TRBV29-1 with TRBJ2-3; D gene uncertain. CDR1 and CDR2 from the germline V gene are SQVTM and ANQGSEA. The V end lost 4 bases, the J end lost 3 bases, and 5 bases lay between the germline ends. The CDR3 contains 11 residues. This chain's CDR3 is CSVGRTDTQYF. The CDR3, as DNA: TGCAGCGTTGGGCGGACAGATACGCAGTATTTT.

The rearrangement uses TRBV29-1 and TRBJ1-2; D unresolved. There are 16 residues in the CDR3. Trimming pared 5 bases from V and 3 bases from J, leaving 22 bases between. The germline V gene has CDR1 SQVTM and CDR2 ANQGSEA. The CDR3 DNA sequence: TGCAGCGTTCGGGCCCTTCTCGGGAGGGATCACTATGGCTACACCTTC. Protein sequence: CSVRALLGRDHYGYTF.

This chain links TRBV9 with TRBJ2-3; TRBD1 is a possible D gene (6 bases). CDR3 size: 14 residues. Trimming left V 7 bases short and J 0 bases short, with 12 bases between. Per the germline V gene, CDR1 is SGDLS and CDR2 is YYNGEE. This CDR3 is CASGIGGSTDTQYF. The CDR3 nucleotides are TGTGCCAGCGGGATTGGGGGCAGCACAGATACGCAGTATTTT.

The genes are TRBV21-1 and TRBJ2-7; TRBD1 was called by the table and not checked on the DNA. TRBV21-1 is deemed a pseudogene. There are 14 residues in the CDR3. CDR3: CASSTRGISYEQYF. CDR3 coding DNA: TGTGCCAGCAGCACCAGGGGGATTTCCTACGAGCAGTACTTC.

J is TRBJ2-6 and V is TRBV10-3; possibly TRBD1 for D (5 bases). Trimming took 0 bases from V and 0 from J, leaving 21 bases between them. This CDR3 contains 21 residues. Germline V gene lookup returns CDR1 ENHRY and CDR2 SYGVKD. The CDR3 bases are TGTGCCATCAGTGAGTCAGCGCAGGGCAAGGGATCCAGCTCTGGGGCCAACGTCCTGACTTTC. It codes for CAISESAQGKGSSSGANVLTF.

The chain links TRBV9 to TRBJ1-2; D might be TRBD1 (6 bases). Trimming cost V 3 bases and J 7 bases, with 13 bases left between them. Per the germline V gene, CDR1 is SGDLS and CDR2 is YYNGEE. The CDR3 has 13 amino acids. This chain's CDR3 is CASSADNRAGYTF. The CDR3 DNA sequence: TGTGCCAGCAGCGCAGATAACAGGGCTGGCTACACCTTC.

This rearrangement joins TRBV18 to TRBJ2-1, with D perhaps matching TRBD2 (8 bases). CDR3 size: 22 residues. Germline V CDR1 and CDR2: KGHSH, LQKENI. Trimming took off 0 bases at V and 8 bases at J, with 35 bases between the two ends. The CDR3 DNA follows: TGTGCCAGCTCACCACCGACTCTCCTCTCACTAGCGGCGGGGGGCACAGGGGATGAGCAGTTCTTC. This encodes CASSPPTLLSLAAGGTGDEQFF.

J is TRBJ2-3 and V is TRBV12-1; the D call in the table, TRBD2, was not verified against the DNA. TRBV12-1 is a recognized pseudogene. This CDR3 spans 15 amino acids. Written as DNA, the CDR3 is TGTGCCAGCGGCCGGCGGGCGTCTAGCACAGATACGCAGTATTTT. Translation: CASGRRASSTDTQYF.

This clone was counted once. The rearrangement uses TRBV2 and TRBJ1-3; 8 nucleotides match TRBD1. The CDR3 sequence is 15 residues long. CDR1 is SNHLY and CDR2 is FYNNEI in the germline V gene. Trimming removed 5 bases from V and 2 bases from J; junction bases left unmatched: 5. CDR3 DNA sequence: TGTGCCAGCAGTCAAATACAGGGGGCTGGAAACACCATATATTTT. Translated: CASSQIQGAGNTIYF. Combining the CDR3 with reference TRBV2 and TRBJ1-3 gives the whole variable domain EPEVTQTPSHQVTQMGQEVILRCVPISNHLYFYWYRQILGQKVEFLVSFYNNEISEKSEIFDDQFSVERPDGSNFTLKIRSTKLEDSAMYFCASSQIQGAGNTIYFGEGSWLTVV.

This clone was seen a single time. Written as DNA, the CDR3 is TGTGCCACCAGCAGATCGCCCCTTACCAGGGAGCAGTTCTTC. Translated, it gives CATSRSPLTREQFF. The V call is TRBV15, the J call TRBJ2-1; D is undetermined. The CDR3 loop spans 14 amino acids. CDR1 and CDR2 from the germline V gene are LNHNV and YYDKDF (reference sequence). V was cut by 2 bases and J by 10 bases, with 15 bases left in between.

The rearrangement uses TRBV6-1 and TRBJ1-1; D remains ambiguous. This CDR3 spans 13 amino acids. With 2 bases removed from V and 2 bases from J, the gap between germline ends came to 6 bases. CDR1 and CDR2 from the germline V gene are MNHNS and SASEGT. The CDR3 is CASSESRNTEAFF. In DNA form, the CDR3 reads TGTGCCAGCAGTGAAAGCCGAAACACTGAAGCTTTCTTT.

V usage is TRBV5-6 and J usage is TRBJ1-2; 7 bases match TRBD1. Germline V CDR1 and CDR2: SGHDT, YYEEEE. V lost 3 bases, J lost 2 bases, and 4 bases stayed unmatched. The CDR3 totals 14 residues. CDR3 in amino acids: CASSSGTVNYGYTF. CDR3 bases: TGTGCCAGCAGCTCGGGGACAGTCAACTATGGCTACACCTTC.